Each of the 17 T cell receptor beta chains below was sequenced from the same sample in a study of blood T cell repertoires in COVID-19. Libraries were prepared by immunoSEQ multiplex PCR; TCRdb keeps only in-frame clonotypes and omits some of them. The sample consists of around 400,000 clones, about 90% of them appearing once. Sequences were obtained from PBMCs or T cells enriched from blood (not recorded which). All receptors come from a woman younger than 45 who had recovered from COVID-19.

The V call is TRBV9, the J call TRBJ1-3; D not resolved. The CDR3 is made up of 15 amino acids. With 4 bases removed from V and 1 base from J, the gap between germline ends came to 12 bases. Germline CDR1 SGDLS, CDR2 YYNGEE. CDR3 in DNA: TGTGCCAGCAGCTCCCAGCGGGCGTCTGGAAACACCATATATTTT. This translates into CASSSQRASGNTIYF.

This chain uses TRBV6-5 with TRBJ2-5; TRBD2 matches 7 bases. Trimming at V came to 6 bases and at J to 5 bases, leaving 12 bases not matched to a gene. This CDR3 contains 15 residues. Germline CDR1 is MNHEY and CDR2 is SVGAGI. Here the CDR3 reads CASRRYTGGMETQYF. The CDR3 DNA reads TGTGCCAGCAGGCGTTATACCGGGGGGATGGAGACCCAGTACTTC.

The chain carries TRBV9 and TRBJ2-3, with a possible D match to TRBD1 (5 bases). The CDR3 has 14 residues. Per germline, CDR1 SGDLS and CDR2 YYNGEE. The ends were cut back, 4 bases at V and 3 bases at J, with 12 bases in the middle. The DNA for the CDR3 is TGTGCCAGCAGCCTTGCAGGGTTAACAGATACGCAGTATTTT. This translates into CASSLAGLTDTQYF.

This clone was seen just once. V usage is TRBV10-2 and J usage is TRBJ1-1; D not resolved. This CDR3 is 14 amino acids long. Germline values: CDR1 WSHSY, CDR2 SAAADI. V was trimmed by 0 bases and J by 5 bases, leaving 10 bases between them. As DNA, the CDR3 is TGCGCCAGCAGTGAGTCCTACGGGAGGACTGAAGCTTTCTTT. Its translation: CASSESYGRTEAFF.

The V and J genes are TRBV10-2 and TRBJ2-1, with D possibly matching TRBD2 (5 bases). Germline CDR1 WSHSY, CDR2 SAAADI. Trimming removed 4 bases at V and 8 bases at J, with 9 bases between. This CDR3 is 12 amino acids long. In DNA, the CDR3 is TGCGCCAGCAGTGGCGTAGCGTATGAGCAGTTCTTC. Encoded protein: CASSGVAYEQFF.

The chain is built from TRBV21-1 and TRBJ2-1; whether TRBD1, the table's D call, matches the DNA was not checked. TRBV21-1 is deemed a pseudogene. The CDR3 totals 16 residues. CDR3 sequence: CASSKDRGSSYNEQFF. The DNA for the CDR3 is TGTGCCAGCAGCAAGGACAGGGGGAGCTCCTACAATGAGCAGTTCTTC.

The chain has TRBV19 and TRBJ1-1, with 8 bases aligning to TRBD1. The germline gives CDR1 LNHDA, CDR2 SQIVND (reference sequence). The trim removed 0 bases at V and 4 bases at J, leaving 7 bases unmatched. The CDR3 spans 16 residues. The CDR3 protein is CASSIDQGAGLTEAFF. The DNA for the CDR3 is TGTGCCAGTAGTATAGACCAGGGGGCAGGTCTCACTGAAGCTTTCTTT.

A single count supports this clone. The chain carries TRBV29-1 and TRBJ1-1, with TRBD1 matching 11 bases. Germline V gene sequence: CDR1 SQVTM, CDR2 ANQGSEA. The CDR3 length is 12 residues. V lost 7 bases, J lost 5 bases, and 3 bases stayed unmatched. CDR3 DNA: TGCAGCGCCCGGGACAGGGGGACTGAAGCTTTCTTT. Translation: CSARDRGTEAFF.

The V and J genes are TRBV24-1 and TRBJ2-7, with 7 bases fitting TRBD1. Germline-derived CDR1 and CDR2 are KGHDR and SFDVKD. This CDR3 has 13 residues. With V trimmed by 4 bases and J by 3 bases, 2 bases remained unmatched. The CDR3 loop reads CATSERTGYEQYF. DNA of the CDR3: TGTGCCACCAGTGAGAGGACAGGCTACGAGCAGTACTTC.

V and J are TRBV7-9 and TRBJ2-3; weak D call: TRBD1 (5 bases). CDR1 is SEHNR, CDR2 FQNEAQ, per germline (reference sequence). V was clipped by 1 base and J by 2 bases, with 10 bases between them. This CDR3 contains 15 residues. CDR3: CASSLGQRHTDTQYF. CDR3 sequence (DNA): TGTGCCAGCAGCTTAGGACAGAGACACACAGATACGCAGTATTTT.

The chain has TRBV9 and TRBJ2-5, with D possibly matching TRBD1 (5 bases). CDR1 is SGDLS and CDR2 is YYNGEE in the germline V gene. V lost 0 bases to trimming and J lost 5 bases, with 11 bases between them. This CDR3 contains 14 residues. Here the CDR3 reads CASSVEGIVETQYF. The CDR3 region has the DNA TGTGCCAGCAGCGTAGAGGGGATCGTGGAGACCCAGTACTTC.

About this clone itself: Different DNA sequences within this sample yield the same CDR3. The chain is built from TRBV24-1 and TRBJ1-5; weak D call: TRBD1 (5 bases). The CDR3 is made up of 14 amino acids. Per germline, CDR1 KGHDR and CDR2 SFDVKD. Trimming stripped 5 bases from V and 1 base from J, with 8 bases between. CDR3 sequence: CATSAAGSNQPQHF. The DNA of the CDR3 is TGTGCCACCAGTGCGGCAGGGAGCAATCAGCCCCAGCATTTT.

This chain links TRBV4-2 with TRBJ1-5; D call uncertain. In germline, CDR1 is LGHNA, CDR2 YNFKEQ. The CDR3 loop spans 15 amino acids. V lost 2 bases and J lost 0, with 8 bases in between. This CDR3 reads CASSQPGTSNQPQHF. CDR3 DNA: TGTGCCAGCAGCCAACCAGGCACTAGCAATCAGCCCCAGCATTTT.

CDR3 sequence (DNA): TGTGCCATCAGTGAGTCTCCCCAGGGCGGTCCCGGGGAGCTGTTTTTT. Its translation is CAISESPQGGPGELFF. The genes are TRBV10-3 and TRBJ2-2; a possible D gene is TRBD1 (5 bases). Trimming took 0 bases from V and 6 from J, leaving 14 bases between them. The CDR3 is 16 amino acids. Germline V gene sequence: CDR1 ENHRY, CDR2 SYGVKD.

This chain links TRBV30 with TRBJ1-2; D ambiguous. The V gene's germline CDR1 is GTSNPN and CDR2 SVGIG (reference sequence). V gave up 0 bases and J gave up 2 bases, with 10 bases separating them. The CDR3 has 14 amino acids. The CDR3 coding sequence is TGTGCCTGGAGTGTGCGGGGAATGAACTATGGCTACACCTTC. Amino acids: CAWSVRGMNYGYTF.

The chain combines TRBV11-2 with TRBJ2-1, with D perhaps TRBD2 (6 bases). The CDR3 covers 16 residues. Looked up from germline, CDR1 is SGHAT and CDR2 is FQNNGV. The V end was cut by 0 bases, the J end by 6 bases, with 15 bases between. In DNA, the CDR3 is TGTGCCAGCAGCTTAGAGATGGGACTTATCTTCAATGAGCAGTTCTTC. It specifies CASSLEMGLIFNEQFF.

V and J are TRBV4-1 and TRBJ1-1, with unresolved D. V shed 3 bases and J shed 0 bases, with 11 bases lying between them. The germline V gene has CDR1 MGHRA and CDR2 YSYEKL. There are 15 residues in the CDR3. The CDR3 loop reads CASSQKGGMNTEAFF. CDR3 coding DNA: TGCGCCAGCAGCCAGAAGGGAGGTATGAACACTGAAGCTTTCTTT.